This is a list of T cell receptor beta chains from one sample in a study of OX40 agonist ivuxolimab in advanced cancers. Produced via immunoSEQ multiplex PCR; TCRdb's table is partial and in-frame only. The table has 65,000 to 85,000 clones, about 92% seen once; the top ten hold 13% to 15%. The sequencing here drew on CD4+ or CD8+ T cells sorted from blood, taken in a trial of the OX40 agonist ivuxolimab. These receptors originate from an adult with an advanced solid tumor such as melanoma, head and neck, liver or kidney cancer. Each CDR3 is given without its conserved first and last residue. A D gene is named only where the DNA matches it firmly.

D	V	J	CDR3
.	TRBV4-3	TRBJ2-3	ASSQGAKAPDTQY
.	TRBV7-6	TRBJ2-5	ASSSRQDQETQY
TRBD1	TRBV4-1	TRBJ2-1	ASSQVGTVRNEQF
.	TRBV4-3	TRBJ1-4	ASSQDRGQTNEKLF
.	TRBV10-3	TRBJ2-5	AISEPGHSQETQY
.	TRBV11-2	TRBJ1-4	ASSHTGFDEKLF
.	TRBV6-6	TRBJ1-2	AIKEKTYGYT
.	TRBV11-2	TRBJ1-2	ASSSDSYGYT
.	TRBV9	TRBJ2-2	ASSQGTLTELF
.	TRBV7-3	TRBJ2-1	ASSPVGTHNEQF
TRBD2	TRBV7-2	TRBJ2-5	ASSSKGLAGGPWETQY
.	TRBV6-5	TRBJ2-7	ASHPGKSLPDEQY
TRBD1	TRBV5-1	TRBJ2-7	ASSSLGTDSYEQY
.	TRBV13	TRBJ2-7	ASSLAQDYEQY
.	TRBV4-3	TRBJ2-5	ASSQDRGQTQY
.	TRBV9	TRBJ1-5	ASSVEGTPNQPQH
TRBD1	TRBV27	TRBJ2-3	ASSGTGGVFWDTQY
.	TRBV7-9	TRBJ2-1	ASSEPLEAEQF
.	TRBV7-9	TRBJ2-7	ASSSQRVPYEQY
.	TRBV29-1	TRBJ2-5	SVERRETQY
TRBD1	TRBV7-9	TRBJ1-1	ATLDRGLGEAF
TRBD1	TRBV5-8	TRBJ1-3	ASSLLRDREGNTIY
TRBD2	TRBV6-5	TRBJ2-7	ASSPAGGAYEQY
.	TRBV5-1	TRBJ1-4	ASSLEGPNEKLF
.	TRBV7-6	TRBJ2-3	ASSLANLALGGADTQY
TRBD1	TRBV6-5	TRBJ1-2	ASSSRDRVVYGYT
TRBD1	TRBV27	TRBJ2-1	ASSSNRGDEQF